This entry features one T cell receptor beta chain sequence. Sequenced by immunoSEQ multiplex PCR; TCRdb stores in-frame clones only, minus some. The sample shows 9,000 to 10,000 clones, just under 60% of them seen only once. This record comes from a study of sequential checkpoint blockade in melanoma. Study information: Patients were randomized 1:1 to nivolumab-then-ipilimumab or ipilimumab-then-nivolumab first-line.

As for treatment: randomized to nivolumab then ipilimumab (arm A) or the reverse (arm B). Sorted cells were live CD3+CD8+, lacking CD19 and CD56, from PBMCs. With 1 base removed from V and 1 base from J, the gap between germline ends came to 10 bases. The CDR3 contains 15 residues. Germline V gives CDR1 MNHEY, CDR2 SMNVEV (reference sequence). The chain links TRBV27 to TRBJ1-1; D unclear. Here the sequenced sample was CD8+ T cells sorted from blood (inferred from file names), taken from a patient given nivolumab and ipilimumab in sequence. The TCR was taken from a human donor with melanoma. The CDR3, as DNA: TGTGCCAGCAGTTTATTCCCGGGTTCGAACACTGAAGCTTTCTTT. It codes for CASSLFPGSNTEAFF.